This T cell receptor (beta chain) was recorded in a study of blood T cell repertoires in COVID-19. Donors of Cohort 3 who recovered were those that had two negative PCRs, clearance, or symptom resolution. Per the original methods: Reference gene primer amplification in the assay estimated nucleated cell counts. The data were produced by immunoSEQ multiplex PCR, yet TCRdb's version contains in-frame clones alone and is incomplete. Clone size and the V and J calls come from that table; the DNA yielded D and trimming. The data show about 300,000 clones, 70% to 90% seen once. The V end lost 1 base, the J end lost 4 bases, and 13 bases lay between the germline ends. This CDR3 has 15 amino acids. Germline loops: CDR1 MGHRA, CDR2 YSYEKL.

Sequenced input: PBMCs or T cells enriched from blood (not recorded which). This chain connects TRBV4-1 to TRBJ1-2; D might be TRBD1 (6 bases). The sequence was obtained from a woman younger than 35 who had recovered from COVID-19. The CDR3 DNA reads as TGCGCCAGCAGCCAAGTGATGTCACAGGGCTATGGCTACACCTTC. Amino acid sequence: CASSQVMSQGYGYTF.